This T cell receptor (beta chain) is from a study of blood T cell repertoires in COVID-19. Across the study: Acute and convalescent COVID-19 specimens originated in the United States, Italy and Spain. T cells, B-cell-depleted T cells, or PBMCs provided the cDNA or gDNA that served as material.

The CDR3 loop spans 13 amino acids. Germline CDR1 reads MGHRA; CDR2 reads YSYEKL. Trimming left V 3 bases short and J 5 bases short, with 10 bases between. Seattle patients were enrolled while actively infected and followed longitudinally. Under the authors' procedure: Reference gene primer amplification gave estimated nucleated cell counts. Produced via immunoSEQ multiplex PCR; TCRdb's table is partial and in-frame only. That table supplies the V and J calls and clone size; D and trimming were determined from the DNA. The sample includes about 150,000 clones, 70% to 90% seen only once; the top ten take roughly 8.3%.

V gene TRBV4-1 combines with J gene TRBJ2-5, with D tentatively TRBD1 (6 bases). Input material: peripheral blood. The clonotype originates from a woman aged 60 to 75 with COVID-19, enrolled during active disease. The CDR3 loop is CASSQWQGETQYF. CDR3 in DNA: TGCGCCAGCAGCCAGTGGCAGGGGGAGACCCAGTACTTC.